The clone carrying this TCR beta chain occurred once. Methods used by the authors: The authors estimated nucleated cell counts from reference gene primer amplification. Generated by immunoSEQ multiplex PCR, the TCRdb table keeps only in-frame clones and is missing some. V and J calls and clone size are given by that table; D and trimming were obtained from the DNA. The table includes a few hundred thousand clones, around 84% detected once. V lost 2 bases, J lost 2 bases, and 12 bases lay in between. Germline assignment: CDR1 ENHRY and CDR2 SYGVKD. CDR3 length: 15 amino acids. This record belongs to a study of blood T cell repertoires in COVID-19. Background on the study: Nucleic acid was either cDNA or gDNA, and it came from T cells, B-cell-depleted T cells, or PBMCs.

This clonotype originated in a woman between 45 and 60 years old who had been exposed to COVID-19. Sequencing input: PBMCs or T cells enriched from blood (not recorded which). The J gene is TRBJ1-1, the V gene TRBV10-3, with TRBD1 as a possible D gene (6 bases). For the CDR3, the DNA is TGTGCCATCAGTGAGAGGTCACAGGGCAACACTGAAGCTTTCTTT. It is translated as CAISERSQGNTEAFF.